This T cell receptor beta chain is from a study of blood T cell repertoires in COVID-19. Study summary: Collection of acute and convalescent COVID-19 samples took place in the United States, Italy and Spain.

As originally analysed: The authors estimated nucleated cell counts from reference gene primer amplification. The assay was immunoSEQ multiplex PCR, and TCRdb's table has in-frame clones only and misses some. V and J calls and clone size are copied from that table; D and trimming were computed from the DNA. In the table there are some 190,000 clones, over 75% of which are singletons. The CDR3 contains 13 residues. With 4 bases clipped from V and 5 bases from J, the junction kept 4 bases outside the gene matches. CDR1 MNHEY and CDR2 SVGAGI come from the germline V gene. This sequence originates from a human donor with active or convalescent COVID-19. The donor label of this sample is uncertain. V and J are TRBV6-5 and TRBJ2-7; 8 nucleotides align to TRBD1. The sample was peripheral blood. The CDR3 DNA sequence: TGTGCCAGCAGTTTTCAGGGGGCCCACGAGCAGTACTTC. This gives the protein CASSFQGAHEQYF.